This passage covers 18 T cell receptor beta chains from one sample sequenced in a study of CD8+ T cells in alopecia areata. cDNA prepared by RNA extraction and subsequent reverse transcription served as the template for sequencing. Profiled with immunoSEQ multiplex PCR; TCRdb holds only in-frame clones, not every one. The sample yields 130,000 to 150,000 clones, roughly 48% seen once. The source material was CD4+ T cells sorted from blood. These TCRs come from a human donor with alopecia areata.

This clone was seen more than once but under ten times. The chain combines TRBV11-2 with TRBJ2-7; the D gene is possibly TRBD2 (6 bases). Trimming removed 5 bases at V and 1 base at J, with 12 bases between. This CDR3 is built from 14 residues. In germline, CDR1 is SGHAT, CDR2 FQNNGV. The CDR3 reads CASSREWVSYEQYF. In DNA form, the CDR3 reads TGTGCCAGCAGCCGGGAGTGGGTATCCTACGAGCAGTACTTC.

CDR3 sequence (DNA): TGTGCCTGGAGTGTACTTGGGGTCCGGGAGCAGTACTTC. It encodes CAWSVLGVREQYF. The chain combines TRBV30 with TRBJ2-7; D unclear. The CDR3 is made up of 13 amino acids. Germline V CDR1 and CDR2: GTSNPN, SVGIG (reference sequence). The V end was cut by 0 bases, the J end by 7 bases, with 13 bases between.

The chain carries TRBV27 and TRBJ2-4; 9 nucleotides line up with TRBD1. The CDR3 sequence is 13 residues long. Germline assignment: CDR1 MNHEY and CDR2 SMNVEV (reference sequence). Unmatched junction bases numbered 1, after V lost 6 bases and J lost 4 bases. CDR3 nucleotide sequence: TGTGCCAGCAGGGGACAGGGTAAAAACATTCAGTACTTC. Its protein product is CASRGQGKNIQYF.

This clone was picked up a small number of times. The CDR3 sequence is CASSMPGAQMNTEAFF. In nucleotides, the CDR3 is TGCGCCAGCAGCATGCCCGGGGCACAAATGAACACTGAAGCTTTCTTT. V gene TRBV5-1 combines with J gene TRBJ1-1; TRBD1 might be the D (5 bases). V shed 4 bases and J shed 0 bases, with 16 bases lying between them. From germline, CDR1 is SGHRS and CDR2 YFSETQ. The CDR3 is made up of 16 amino acids.

There are a few counts of this clone. This sequence joins TRBV28 and TRBJ2-7; 8 bases fit TRBD2. CDR1 MDHEN and CDR2 SYDVKM come from the germline V gene. This CDR3 is 17 amino acids long. Trimming removed 4 bases from V and 4 bases from J; junction bases left unmatched: 15. The DNA of the CDR3 is TGTGCCAGCAGTTCCCAAGCAGCGGTAGCGGGAATGTACGAGCAGTACTTC. This translates into CASSSQAAVAGMYEQYF.

The count of this clone is one. The V call is TRBV29-1, the J call TRBJ2-1; D remains ambiguous. CDR3 length equals 13 residues. Germline-derived CDR1 and CDR2 are SQVTM and ANQGSEA. With 7 bases removed from V and 9 bases from J, the gap between germline ends came to 19 bases. CDR3 sequence: CSAVKDEFAEQFF. The CDR3 DNA reads as TGCAGCGCCGTAAAGGACGAGTTTGCTGAGCAGTTCTTC.

This clone was observed once. The chain is built from TRBV7-3 and TRBJ1-1, with D possibly matching TRBD1 (6 bases). The CDR3 sequence is 14 residues long. V was trimmed by 2 bases and J by 6 bases, leaving 13 bases between them. CDR1 is SGHTA and CDR2 is FQGTGA in the germline V gene. DNA of the CDR3: TGTGCCAGCAGCTTAGCGCAGGGGAGGGCTGAAGCTTTCTTT. Its translation is CASSLAQGRAEAFF.

The chain combines TRBV6-5 with TRBJ2-5; D is unclear. The germline CDR1 and CDR2 sequences are MNHEY and SVGAGI. The V gene lost 8 bases and the J gene lost 5 bases, with 9 bases spanning the gap. The CDR3 extends over 11 amino acids. The CDR3 loop reads CASQVVETQYF. The DNA of the CDR3 is TGTGCCAGCCAGGTAGTTGAGACCCAGTACTTC.

This clone was picked up a small number of times. The chain has TRBV19 and TRBJ2-7; no reliable D call. Germline V lookup: CDR1 LNHDA, CDR2 SQIVND (reference sequence). The V end was cut by 6 bases, the J end by 0 bases, with 12 bases between. This CDR3 comprises 14 residues. The CDR3 DNA follows: TGTGCCAGTAGCGTAAAGACCGGCTCCTACGAGCAGTACTTC. Translation: CASSVKTGSYEQYF.

V gene TRBV25-1 combines with J gene TRBJ2-1; 11 bases are a match to TRBD1. This CDR3 spans 17 amino acids. The J segment lost 3 bases and the V segment lost 4 bases, leaving 8 bases of the junction unmatched. Looked up from germline, CDR1 is MGHDK and CDR2 is SYGVNS. The CDR3 nucleotides are TGTGCCAGCAGTGGCTCGGGACAGGGGGTTTTCTACAATGAGCAGTTCTTC. This translates into CASSGSGQGVFYNEQFF.

The chain couples TRBV18 to TRBJ1-5; D is possibly TRBD1 (6 bases). The germline V gene encodes CDR1 KGHSH and CDR2 LQKENI. This CDR3 spans 15 amino acids. The V and J ends lost 2 bases and 8 bases respectively, with 16 bases between them. This CDR3 is CASSPDTGRREPQHF. In nucleotides, the CDR3 is TGTGCCAGCTCACCAGACACAGGGCGCCGCGAGCCCCAGCATTTT.

The CDR3 reads CSVGGQARQESNYGYTF. DNA for the CDR3: TGCAGCGTAGGAGGACAGGCTCGACAAGAATCTAACTATGGCTACACCTTC. This chain links TRBV29-1 with TRBJ1-2; TRBD1 matches 7 bases. Germline lookup yields CDR1 SQVTM and CDR2 ANQGSEA. V trimming: 6 bases; J trimming: 0 bases; junction bases outside the gene matches: 16. The CDR3 loop spans 17 amino acids.

V gene TRBV29-1 combines with J gene TRBJ1-2, with 9 bases fitting TRBD1. V was pared by 6 bases and J by 4 bases, with 6 bases of the junction left unmatched. This CDR3 comprises 13 residues. CDR1 is SQVTM, CDR2 ANQGSEA, per germline. The CDR3 DNA is TGCAGCGTCGTTCGGGACAGGGCCTATGGCTACACCTTC. Translation gives CSVVRDRAYGYTF.

V usage is TRBV9 and J usage is TRBJ2-7; 7 bases match TRBD2. The junction had 9 bases not matched to a gene; V was cut back by 0 bases and J by 6 bases. This CDR3 spans 15 amino acids. The germline CDR1 and CDR2 sequences are SGDLS and YYNGEE. CDR3 nucleotides: TGTGCCAGCAGCGTAGACAACGCGGGAGTCGGCGAGCAGTACTTC. It is translated as CASSVDNAGVGEQYF.

This clone was seen more than once but under ten times. The CDR3 DNA reads TGCAGCGCCCAATTGGTAATTGGTGAAAAACTGTTTTTT. The encoded protein is CSAQLVIGEKLFF. The chain employs TRBV29-1 and TRBJ1-4, with D unclear. The CDR3 extends over 13 amino acids. Trimming pared 7 bases from V and 7 bases from J, leaving 16 bases between. Germline V lookup: CDR1 SQVTM, CDR2 ANQGSEA.

The J gene is TRBJ2-7, the V gene TRBV7-8, with 15 bases identical to TRBD2. The V gene's germline CDR1 is SGHVS and CDR2 FQNEAQ. The CDR3 sequence is 16 residues long. J gave up 3 bases and V 4 bases, and 4 bases lay outside the gene matches. In DNA form, the CDR3 reads TGTGCCAGCAGCTCCTGGACTAGCGGGAGGGGCTACGAGCAGTACTTC. Translating gives CASSSWTSGRGYEQYF.

This clone was seen only once. Other DNA sequences of this sample code for an identical CDR3. The chain combines TRBV5-1 with TRBJ1-1, with TRBD1 identical over 9 bases. This CDR3 contains 15 residues. Germline CDR1 SGHRS, CDR2 YFSETQ. V shed 0 bases, J shed 1 base, and the junction held 1 base outside the gene matches. In DNA form, the CDR3 reads TGCGCCAGCAGCTTGGGGACAGGGGCGAACACTGAAGCTTTCTTT. Translated, it gives CASSLGTGANTEAFF.

This clone was counted only a few times. V gene TRBV28 combines with J gene TRBJ2-7, with D perhaps matching TRBD2 (5 bases). The V gene lost 6 bases and the J gene lost 5 bases, with 17 bases spanning the gap. Germline V gene data show CDR1 as MDHEN and CDR2 as SYDVKM. The CDR3 is made up of 14 amino acids. Here the CDR3 DNA reads TGTGCCAGCAGACGCGACGGACGAGGGCACGAGCAGTACTTC. It codes for CASRRDGRGHEQYF.